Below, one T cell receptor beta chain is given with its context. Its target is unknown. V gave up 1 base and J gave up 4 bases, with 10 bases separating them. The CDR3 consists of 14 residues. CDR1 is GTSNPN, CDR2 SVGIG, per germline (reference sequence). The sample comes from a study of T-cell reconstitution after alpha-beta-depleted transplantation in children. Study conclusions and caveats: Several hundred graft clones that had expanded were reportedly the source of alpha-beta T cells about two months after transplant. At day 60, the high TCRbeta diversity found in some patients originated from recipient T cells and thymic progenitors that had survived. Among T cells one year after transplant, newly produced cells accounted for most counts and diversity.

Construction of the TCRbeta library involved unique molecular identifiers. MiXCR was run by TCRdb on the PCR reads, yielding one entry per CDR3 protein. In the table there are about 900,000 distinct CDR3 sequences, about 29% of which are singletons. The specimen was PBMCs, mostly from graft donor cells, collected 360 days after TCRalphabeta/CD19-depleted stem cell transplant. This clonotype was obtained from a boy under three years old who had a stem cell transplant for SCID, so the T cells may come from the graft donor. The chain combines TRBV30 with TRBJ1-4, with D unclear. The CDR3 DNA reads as TGTGCCTGGAGTGACGGTGGGATTAATGAAAAACTGTTTTTT. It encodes CAWSDGGINEKLFF.